This entry describes one T cell receptor beta chain. The antigen is not known. Clones were read by immunoSEQ multiplex PCR, and TCRdb kept only the in-frame ones, dropping some. Here the sample spans a few million clones, nearly 97% being singletons. The CDR3 consists of 16 residues. In germline, CDR1 is SNHLY, CDR2 FYNNEI. V was clipped by 6 bases and J by 7 bases; unmatched bases: 12. These data belong to a study of shared clonotypes between healthy human individuals. Overall study: Researchers assigned three CD4 naive, three CD4 memory, two CD8 naive and one CD8 memory plate to each donor. The study's findings and limits: Generally, naive subsets (rather than memory subsets) showed larger estimated richness. Non-shared clonotypes displayed generation probabilities falling below those of clonotypes present in all four donors.

This sequence originates from a young man in good health. The genes are TRBV2 and TRBJ1-3, with 10 bases fitting TRBD1. The sequenced material came from naive CD4+ T cells sorted from blood. Regarding subset: CD45RA+ positively selected. This CDR3 is CASSGDSGTGVNTIYF. The CDR3 nucleotides are TGTGCCAGCAGCGGAGACTCCGGGACAGGGGTGAACACCATATATTTT.